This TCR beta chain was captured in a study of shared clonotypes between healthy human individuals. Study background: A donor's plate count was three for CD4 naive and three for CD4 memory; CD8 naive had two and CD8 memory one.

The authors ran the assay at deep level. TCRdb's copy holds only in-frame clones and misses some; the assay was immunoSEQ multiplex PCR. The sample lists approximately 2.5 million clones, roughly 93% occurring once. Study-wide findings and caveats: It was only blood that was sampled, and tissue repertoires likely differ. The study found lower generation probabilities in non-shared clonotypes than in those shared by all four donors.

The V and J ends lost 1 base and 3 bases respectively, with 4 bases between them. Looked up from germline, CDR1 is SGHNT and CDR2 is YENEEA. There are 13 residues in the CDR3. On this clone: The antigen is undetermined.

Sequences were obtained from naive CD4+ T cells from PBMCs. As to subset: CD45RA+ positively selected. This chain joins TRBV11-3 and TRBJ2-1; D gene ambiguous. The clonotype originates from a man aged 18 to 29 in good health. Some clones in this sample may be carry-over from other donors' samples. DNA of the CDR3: TGTGCCAGCAGCTTAGCCCTCTACAATGAGCAGTTCTTC. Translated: CASSLALYNEQFF.